This entry lists 13 T cell receptor beta chains sequenced from one sample in a study of shared clonotypes between healthy human individuals. Some clones are missing from TCRdb's copy, which holds only in-frame ones; the method was immunoSEQ multiplex PCR. The sample includes about 2.3 million clones, about 92% seen only once; the top ten take under 0.45%. The specimen was naive CD4+ T cells from PBMCs. Subset here: CD45RA+ positively selected. These receptors all come from a man aged 18 to 29 in good health. Some clones in this sample may be carry-over from other donors' samples.

The chain couples TRBV6-1 to TRBJ2-5, with 8 positions matching TRBD1. CDR3 size: 14 residues. Germline V gene lookup returns CDR1 MNHNS and CDR2 SASEGT. V shed 6 bases, J shed 6 bases, and the junction held 9 bases outside the gene matches. The CDR3 region has the DNA TGTGCCAGCAGGGAAACAGGGGGAGGAAAGACCCAGTACTTC. This gives the protein CASRETGGGKTQYF.

The chain combines TRBV5-4 with TRBJ2-6, with D possibly TRBD1 on 7 matching bases. The CDR3 length is 14 residues. CDR1 is SGHNT and CDR2 is YYREEE in the germline V gene (reference sequence). V lost 4 bases to trimming and J lost 9 bases, with 14 bases between them. CDR3 protein: CASSTNRGGNVLTF. The CDR3 DNA reads TGTGCCAGCAGCACAAACAGGGGAGGCAACGTCCTGACTTTC.

This sequence joins TRBV29-1 and TRBJ1-1, with D unresolved. In germline, CDR1 is SQVTM, CDR2 ANQGSEA. The V and J ends lost 6 bases and 4 bases respectively, with 21 bases between them. This CDR3 is 15 amino acids long. CDR3 region: CSVVTPRQVGTEAFF. CDR3 DNA sequence: TGCAGCGTAGTAACCCCCCGGCAGGTGGGCACTGAAGCTTTCTTT. Together with reference TRBV29-1 and TRBJ1-1, the CDR3 gives the full variable domain: SAVISQKPSRDICQRGTSLTIQCQVDSQVTMMFWYRQQPGQSLTLIATANQGSEATYESGFVIDKFPISRPNLTFSTLTVSNMSPEDSSIYLCSVVTPRQVGTEAFFGQGTRLTVV.

V gene TRBV28 combines with J gene TRBJ1-2; D is perhaps TRBD1 (5 bases). V lost 3 bases and J lost 4, with 15 bases in between. The germline gives CDR1 MDHEN, CDR2 SYDVKM. The CDR3 is 15 amino acids. CDR3 residues: CASSLDIREVYGYTF. CDR3 DNA sequence: TGTGCCAGCAGTTTGGACATCAGGGAGGTCTATGGCTACACCTTC.

The chain links TRBV29-1 to TRBJ2-6; no reliable D call. The CDR3 is 14 residues long. Trimming took 0 bases from V and 0 from J, leaving 3 bases between them. The germline gives CDR1 SQVTM, CDR2 ANQGSEA. CDR3 region: CSVEERSGANVLTF. The CDR3 DNA is TGCAGCGTTGAAGAGCGCTCTGGGGCCAACGTCCTGACTTTC.

The V gene is TRBV27, the J gene TRBJ1-3, with D perhaps matching TRBD1 (5 bases). CDR1 and CDR2 (germline): MNHEY, SMNVEV (reference sequence). Between the trimmed V and J ends, which lost 5 bases and 6 bases, there was a span of 20 bases. CDR3 length: 16 amino acids. CDR3 sequence: CASSPGLGPVVNTIYF. The CDR3 DNA reads as TGTGCCAGCAGTCCCGGGCTGGGACCTGTAGTAAACACCATATATTTT.

The V and J genes are TRBV5-8 and TRBJ1-1, with D unclear. Germline V lookup: CDR1 SGHTS, CDR2 YDEGEE. This CDR3 contains 12 residues. V shed 5 bases and J shed 4 bases, with 9 bases lying between them. Written as DNA, the CDR3 is TGTGCCAGCAGACGGATGGGCACTGAAGCTTTCTTT. This encodes CASRRMGTEAFF.

The rearrangement links TRBV5-1 to TRBJ2-1, with D maybe TRBD2 (5 bases). CDR1 is SGHRS and CDR2 is YFSETQ in the germline V gene. Trimming removed 0 bases from V and 0 bases from J, with 10 bases in between. CDR3 length equals 16 residues. In nucleotides, the CDR3 is TGCGCCAGCAGCTTGGAGCAGCGGAGCTCCTACAATGAGCAGTTCTTC. Its translation is CASSLEQRSSYNEQFF.

Comment on this clone: An end of the junction differs from the germline gene, which may be a read error. The rearrangement links TRBV7-2 to TRBJ2-7; TRBD2 matches at 7 bases. Germline V gene sequence: CDR1 SGHTA, CDR2 FQGNSA. CDR3 length: 16 residues. The CDR3 DNA follows: TGTGCCAGCAGCCTAGCCCTAGCGGTAAGCTCCTACGAGCAGTACTTC. It specifies CASSLALAVSSYEQYF.

The V gene is TRBV25-1, the J gene TRBJ2-5, with D unclear. Per the germline V gene, CDR1 is MGHDK and CDR2 is SYGVNS. This CDR3 comprises 15 residues. V lost 0 bases and J 6 bases, leaving 14 bases between the germline ends. CDR3 in DNA: TGTGCCAGCAGTGAATATCAGGCTCGCGCCCAGACCCAGTACTTC. It codes for CASSEYQARAQTQYF.

The genes are TRBV2 and TRBJ1-5, with TRBD1 matching 9 bases. J was trimmed by 2 bases and V by 6 bases; bases with no gene match: 2. This CDR3 has 14 residues. Germline values: CDR1 SNHLY, CDR2 FYNNEI. CDR3 loop: CASRWDRGNQPQHF. In nucleotides, the CDR3 is TGTGCCAGCAGATGGGACAGGGGCAATCAGCCCCAGCATTTT.

The V gene is TRBV5-1, the J gene TRBJ1-2; D gene unclear. Trimming took 3 bases from V and 8 from J, leaving 14 bases between them. Germline V gene sequence: CDR1 SGHRS, CDR2 YFSETQ. CDR3 length: 13 residues. The CDR3, as DNA: TGCGCCAGCAGCTCAACCCTTCACGGCGGCTACACCTTC. Amino acids: CASSSTLHGGYTF. Together with reference TRBV5-1 and TRBJ1-2, the CDR3 gives the full variable domain: KAGVTQTPRYLIKTRGQQVTLSCSPISGHRSVSWYQQTPGQGLQFLFEYFSETQRNKGNFPGRFSGRQFSNSRSEMNVSTLELGDSALYLCASSSTLHGGYTFGSGTRLTVV.

As to this clone: The same CDR3 can be traced to other DNA sequences in this sample. The V call is TRBV10-3, the J call TRBJ2-3; D is uncertain. Germline values: CDR1 ENHRY, CDR2 SYGVKD. Trimming removed 3 bases at V and 5 bases at J, with 6 bases between. This CDR3 has 12 amino acids. The CDR3 spells CAISESGDTQYF. The CDR3 DNA reads TGTGCCATCAGTGAAAGTGGAGATACGCAGTATTTT.